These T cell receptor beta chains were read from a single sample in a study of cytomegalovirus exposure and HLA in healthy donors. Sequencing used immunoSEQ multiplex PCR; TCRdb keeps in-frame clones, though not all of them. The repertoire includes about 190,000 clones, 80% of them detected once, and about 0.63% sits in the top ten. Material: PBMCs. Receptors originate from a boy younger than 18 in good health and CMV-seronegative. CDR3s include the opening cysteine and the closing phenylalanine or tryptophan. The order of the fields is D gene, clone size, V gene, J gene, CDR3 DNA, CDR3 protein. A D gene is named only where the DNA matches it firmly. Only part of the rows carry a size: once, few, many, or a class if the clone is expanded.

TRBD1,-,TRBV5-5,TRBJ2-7,TGTGCCAGCAGACTTAGGACAGGGGTTCTCTACGAGCAGTACTTC,CASRLRTGVLYEQYF
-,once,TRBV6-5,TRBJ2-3,TGTGCCAGCAGGAAGGAGAGCACAGATACGCAGTATTTT,CASRKESTDTQYF
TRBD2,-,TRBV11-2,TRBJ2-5,TGTGCCAGCAGCTTAGTGGGTCCCGGCGGGAGCTCAAGGGAGACCCAGTACTTC,CASSLVGPGGSSRETQYF
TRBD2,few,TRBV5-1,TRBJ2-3,TGCGCCAGCAGCGCCTTACTAGCGGGAGTCACAGATACGCAGTATTTT,CASSALLAGVTDTQYF
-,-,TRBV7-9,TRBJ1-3,TGTGCCAGCACCCATACATGGACAGAGGAAACTGGAAACACCATATATTTT,CASTHTWTEETGNTIYF
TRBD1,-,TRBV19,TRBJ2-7,TGTGCCAGTAGTTTTGGACAGGGCAACGAGCAGTACTTC,CASSFGQGNEQYF
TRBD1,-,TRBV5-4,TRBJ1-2,TGTGCCAGCAGCAGTAGACAGGGTGCTAACTATGGCTACACCTTC,CASSSRQGANYGYTF
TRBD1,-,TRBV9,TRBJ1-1,TGTGCCAGCAGCACCCGGGACAGGGACACTGGAGCTTTCTTT,CASSTRDRDTGAFF
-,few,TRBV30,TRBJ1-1,TGTGCCTGGAGTGTACTAGGTCTAGGGACTGAAGCTTTCTTT,CAWSVLGLGTEAFF
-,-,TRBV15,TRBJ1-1,TGTGCCACCAGCAGAGTTGCGGGGGGCACTGAAGCTTTCTTT,CATSRVAGGTEAFF
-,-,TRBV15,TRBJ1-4,TGTGCCACCAGCAGTTCCCTCCGGGAACTTAATGAAAAACTGTTTTTT,CATSSSLRELNEKLFF
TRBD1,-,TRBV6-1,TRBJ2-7,TGTGCCAGCAGTGAAATTCTGTTGGGACAGGGACGTCCCGAGCAGTACTTC,CASSEILLGQGRPEQYF
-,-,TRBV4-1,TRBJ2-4,TGCGCCAGCAGCCAGTCCGAGGTGGGAGCCAAAAACATTCAGTACTTC,CASSQSEVGAKNIQYF
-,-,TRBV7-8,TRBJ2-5,TGTGCCAGCAGCTTCGTCAGGGACATGAGAGAGACCCAGTACTTC,CASSFVRDMRETQYF
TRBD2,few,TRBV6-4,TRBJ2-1,TGTGCCAGCAGTCGAGGGACTAGCGACTACAATGAGCAGTTCTTC,CASSRGTSDYNEQFF
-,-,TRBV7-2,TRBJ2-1,TGTGCCAGCAGCTCTCCTACGACAGTTGAGCAGTTCTTC,CASSSPTTVEQFF
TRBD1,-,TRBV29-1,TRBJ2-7,TGCAGCGTTGCCTTCGGGGCAGGGGGTTTCTACGAGCAGTACTTC,CSVAFGAGGFYEQYF
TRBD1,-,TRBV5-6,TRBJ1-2,TGTGCCAGCACAGGGGGAACAAACTATGGCTACACCTTC,CASTGGTNYGYTF
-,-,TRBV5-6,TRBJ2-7,TGTGCCAGCAGCTTGGGGGCCCGTCAGGAGCAGTACTTC,CASSLGARQEQYF
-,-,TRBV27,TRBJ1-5,TGTGCCAGCAGTTTATTGTCCAGGGATAGCAATCAGCCCCAGCATTTT,CASSLLSRDSNQPQHF
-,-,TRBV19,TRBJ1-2,TGTGCCAGTAGTATACCGCGGAAGTCCCAAAACTATGGCTACACCTTC,CASSIPRKSQNYGYTF
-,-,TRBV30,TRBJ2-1,TGTGCCTGGAGTGTCGGGAGCTTTGGTGAGCAGTTCTTC,CAWSVGSFGEQFF
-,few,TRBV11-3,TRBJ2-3,TGTGCCAGCAGCTTAACCGGAGTCACAGATACGCAGTATTTT,CASSLTGVTDTQYF
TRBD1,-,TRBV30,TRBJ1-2,TGTGCCTGGAGTGTCCCAGGGGGTGGAGACTATGGCTACACCTTC,CAWSVPGGGDYGYTF
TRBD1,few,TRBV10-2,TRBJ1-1,TGCGCCAGCAGCGCCGGGACAGCAAACACTGAAGCTTTCTTT,CASSAGTANTEAFF
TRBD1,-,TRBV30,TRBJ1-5,TGTGCCTGGAGACCTCCCGACAGGGAGAGTCAGCCCCAGCATTTT,CAWRPPDRESQPQHF
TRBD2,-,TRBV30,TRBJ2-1,TGTGCCTGGACCCTAGGGCTAGCGGGACGAAATGAGCAGTTCTTC,CAWTLGLAGRNEQFF
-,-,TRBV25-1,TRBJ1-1,TGTGCCAGCAGTGAATCCCAGGGTCGGAGCACTGAAGCTTTCTTT,CASSESQGRSTEAFF
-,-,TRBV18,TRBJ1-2,TGTGCCAGCTCACCATCCCAGGCGAACGGCTATGGCTACACCTTC,CASSPSQANGYGYTF
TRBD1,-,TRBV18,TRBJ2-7,TGTGCCAGCTCACCAAGGAGGGCACAGGGGGCAAGCGAGCAGTACTTC,CASSPRRAQGASEQYF
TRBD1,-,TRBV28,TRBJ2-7,TGTGCCAGCAGTTTAACAGGGGGCCCCTACGAGCAGTACTTC,CASSLTGGPYEQYF
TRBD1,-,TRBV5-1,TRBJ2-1,TGCGCCAGCAGCCTGGGGCGACAGGGGAATGAGCAGTTCTTC,CASSLGRQGNEQFF
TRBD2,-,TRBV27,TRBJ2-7,TGTGCCAGCAGACAGCCCGGACTAGCGGGGGCTTACGAGCAGTACTTC,CASRQPGLAGAYEQYF
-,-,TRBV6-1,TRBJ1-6,TGTGCCAGCAGTGTAGAGGTCGACAGGTATAATTCACCCCTCCACTTT,CASSVEVDRYNSPLHF
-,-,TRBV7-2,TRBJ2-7,TGTGCCAGCAGGGCTAGCGAAAGCGAGCAGTACTTC,CASRASESEQYF
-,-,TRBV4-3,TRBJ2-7,TGCGCCAGCAGCCAAGAGCCCCGGGGGAACTACGAGCAGTACTTC,CASSQEPRGNYEQYF
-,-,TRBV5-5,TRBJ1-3,TGTGCCAGCATCGGGGACACCATATATTTT,CASIGDTIYF
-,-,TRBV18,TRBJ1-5,TGTGCCAGCTCACTTACCCCTACAGGGTATCGTCAGCCCCAGCATTTT,CASSLTPTGYRQPQHF
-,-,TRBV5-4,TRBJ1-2,TGTGCCAGCAGCCGGGTCTGGGGGGGCGACTATGGCTACACCTTC,CASSRVWGGDYGYTF
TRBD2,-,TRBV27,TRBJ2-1,TGTGCCAGCAGTCCGAACATCCTCCGGGGCCCGGGAGGGAACAATGAGCAGTTCTTC,CASSPNILRGPGGNNEQFF